The TCR beta chain described here comes from a study of blood T cell repertoires in COVID-19. Study summary: The United States, Italy and Spain supplied acute and convalescent COVID-19 samples.

Sequencing was performed with immunoSEQ multiplex PCR; in TCRdb, only in-frame clones are kept and a portion is missing. Altogether fewer than 350,000 clones are present, 85% being singletons, with the ten largest covering 1.5% to 2%. Trimming removed 4 bases from V and 4 bases from J, with 10 bases in between. This CDR3 is built from 12 residues. The germline gives CDR1 SQVTM, CDR2 ANQGSEA. Participants had their cohort set by participant-reported clinical history. The sequencing sample was made of PBMCs or T cells enriched from blood (not recorded which). This TCR was recovered from a woman under 40 who had been exposed to COVID-19. The chain employs TRBV29-1 and TRBJ1-1; D remains ambiguous. As DNA, the CDR3 is TGCAGCGTTGGAGGGCGTAGCACTGAAGCTTTCTTT. This gives the protein CSVGGRSTEAFF.